The entry that follows covers one TCR beta chain sequence. Its specificity is unknown. This CDR3 has 13 amino acids. Trimming cost V 0 bases and J 4 bases, with 7 bases left between them. The germline V gene has CDR1 SGDLS and CDR2 YYNGEE. Once RNA had been extracted, it was reverse transcribed into cDNA to act as the sequencing template. Using immunoSEQ multiplex PCR, the repertoire was profiled, and TCRdb retains in-frame clones only, with some absent. This table has about 200,000 clones, 30% to 40% appearing once. The data were obtained in a study of CD8+ T cells in alopecia areata. Study-wide results and caveats: In patients, TCRs were shared less clearly than in mice, and HLA may possibly be involved.

As for treatment: oral pan-JAK inhibitor, 5-10 mg twice daily. The receptor's source is a human donor with alopecia areata. This chain connects TRBV9 to TRBJ1-2; D gene uncertain. This specimen was CD4+ T cells sorted from blood, taken at week 34, from a patient treated with tofacitinib. The chain's CDR3 is CASSVDGVYGYTF. The CDR3 coding sequence is TGTGCCAGCAGCGTAGATGGGGTCTATGGCTACACCTTC.